Below are 23 T cell receptor beta chains sequenced from a single sample in a study of blood T cell repertoires in COVID-19. Data came from immunoSEQ multiplex PCR; TCRdb stores just in-frame clones and leaves some out. This sample has approximately 170,000 clones, with approximately 87% found just once. The sequencing sample was made of peripheral blood. These receptors were taken from a woman aged 70-85 years with acute or convalescent COVID-19.

This clone was recorded a few times. The chain uses TRBV6-2 or TRBV6-3 and TRBJ1-3, with 9 bases aligning to TRBD1. The J segment lost 0 bases and the V segment lost 5 bases, leaving 14 bases of the junction unmatched. CDR1 is MNHEY, CDR2 SVGEGT, per germline. The CDR3 runs to 19 residues. The CDR3 DNA reads TGTGCCAGCAGTCTACAGGGGGCATCTCGAGCGGACTCTGGAAACACCATATATTTT. Its protein product is CASSLQGASRADSGNTIYF.

This chain uses TRBV5-1 with TRBJ2-1, with D unresolved. V gave up 0 bases and J gave up 5 bases, with 6 bases separating them. The CDR3 has 13 amino acids. Germline V lookup: CDR1 SGHRS, CDR2 YFSETQ. The CDR3 DNA sequence: TGCGCCAGCAGCTTGGTTGCAGACAATGAGCAGTTCTTC. It encodes CASSLVADNEQFF. The full variable domain, rest sourced from reference TRBV5-1 and TRBJ2-1, is KAGVTQTPRYLIKTRGQQVTLSCSPISGHRSVSWYQQTPGQGLQFLFEYFSETQRNKGNFPGRFSGRQFSNSRSEMNVSTLELGDSALYLCASSLVADNEQFFGPGTRLTVL.

This clone came up many times. The J gene is TRBJ1-5, the V gene TRBV19; perhaps TRBD1 as D (6 bases). Germline V CDR1 and CDR2: LNHDA, SQIVND (reference sequence). Trimming took off 5 bases at V and 5 bases at J, with 7 bases between the two ends. This CDR3 has 12 amino acids. The CDR3 here is CASSDRYQPQHF. DNA of the CDR3: TGTGCCAGTAGTGACAGGTATCAGCCCCAGCATTTT.

V and J are TRBV19 and TRBJ1-2; maybe TRBD1 (6 bases). The V gene's germline CDR1 is LNHDA and CDR2 SQIVND (reference sequence). The CDR3 spans 16 residues. V lost 4 bases and J 0 bases, leaving 15 bases between the germline ends. CDR3: CASSNRTALTNYGYTF. The CDR3 nucleotides are TGTGCCAGTAGTAACCGGACAGCCCTTACTAACTATGGCTACACCTTC.

The V call is TRBV12-3 or TRBV12-4, the J call TRBJ1-2, with a tentative D call TRBD1 (5 bases). The CDR3 loop spans 13 amino acids. Deletions cut 5 bases from V and 8 bases from J, with 15 bases between. The CDR3 DNA reads TGTGCCAGCAGTGCCCACAGGAAAAGCGGCTACACCTTC. This sequence encodes CASSAHRKSGYTF.

The chain carries TRBV4-3 and TRBJ2-3; no clear D. V lost 0 bases to trimming and J lost 6 bases, with 13 bases between them. CDR3 length: 15 residues. Per germline, CDR1 LGHNA and CDR2 YSLEER. Here the CDR3 reads CASSQDPAPRDTQYF. The CDR3 DNA follows: TGCGCCAGCAGCCAAGATCCAGCGCCGCGGGATACGCAGTATTTT.

The V and J genes are TRBV11-3 and TRBJ2-1, with 11 bases aligning to TRBD1. This CDR3 is built from 14 residues. CDR1 is SGHNT, CDR2 YENEEA, per germline. Trimming removed 2 bases from V and 7 bases from J; junction bases left unmatched: 1. The CDR3 DNA is TGTGCCAGCAGCTTAAGGGACAGGGGGAATGAGCAGTTCTTC. It yields the protein CASSLRDRGNEQFF. Full variable domain (remainder filled in from reference TRBV11-3 and TRBJ2-1): EAGVVQSPRYKIIEKKQPVAFWCNPISGHNTLYWYLQNLGQGPELLIRYENEEAVDDSQLPKDRFSAERLKGVDSTLKIQPAELGDSAVYLCASSLRDRGNEQFFGPGTRLTVL.

The rearrangement links TRBV4-3 to TRBJ2-7, with TRBD2 as a possible D gene (5 bases). Deletions cut 0 bases from V and 8 bases from J, with 11 bases between. Per the germline V gene, CDR1 is LGHNA and CDR2 is YSLEER. The CDR3 is 13 amino acids. CDR3 bases: TGCGCCAGCAGCCAAGATGGGAGTACTCAGCAGTACTTC. As protein: CASSQDGSTQQYF.

V usage is TRBV11-3 and J usage is TRBJ1-1, with D possibly TRBD1 on 5 matching bases. The length of the CDR3 is 13 residues. V was cut by 6 bases and J by 0 bases, with 8 bases left in between. Germline values: CDR1 SGHNT, CDR2 YENEEA. CDR3 nucleotides: TGTGCCAGCAGTTTCAGGGTGAACACTGAAGCTTTCTTT. Amino acids: CASSFRVNTEAFF.

The J gene is TRBJ1-5, the V gene TRBV28; D unresolved. Germline loops: CDR1 MDHEN, CDR2 SYDVKM. Trimming pared 1 base from V and 0 bases from J, leaving 4 bases between. The CDR3 sequence is 14 residues long. This CDR3 is CASSLYGSNQPQHF. The DNA for the CDR3 is TGTGCCAGCAGTTTATACGGTAGCAATCAGCCCCAGCATTTT.

The CDR3 spells CASSFAAGRNQPQHF. The CDR3 DNA is TGTGCCAGCAGTTTCGCGGCGGGACGGAATCAGCCCCAGCATTTT. The V call is TRBV28, the J call TRBJ1-5; possibly TRBD1 for D (5 bases). Per germline, CDR1 MDHEN and CDR2 SYDVKM. The V end lost 3 bases, the J end lost 4 bases, and 13 bases lay between the germline ends. The CDR3 is 15 residues long.

J is TRBJ2-4 and V is TRBV6-2 or TRBV6-3; D not resolved. CDR1 MNHEY and CDR2 SVGEGT come from the germline V gene. The length of the CDR3 is 16 residues. Trimming pared 5 bases from V and 0 bases from J, leaving 14 bases between. In DNA, the CDR3 is TGTGCCAGCAGTACCCCCGGGTCGAAAGCCAAAAACATTCAGTACTTC. It encodes CASSTPGSKAKNIQYF.

The genes are TRBV30 and TRBJ2-3; 9 nucleotides align to TRBD2. From germline, CDR1 is GTSNPN and CDR2 SVGIG (reference sequence). The length of the CDR3 is 15 residues. V gave up 3 bases and J gave up 3 bases; unmatched junction bases: 7. The chain's CDR3 is CAWRGLAIGTDTQYF. The CDR3 bases are TGTGCCTGGAGGGGACTAGCAATCGGGACAGATACGCAGTATTTT.

The rearrangement uses TRBV11-1 and TRBJ2-3, with D unresolved. The germline V gene encodes CDR1 SGHAT and CDR2 FQDESV (reference sequence). The CDR3 loop spans 14 amino acids. V shed 2 bases and J shed 0 bases, with 6 bases lying between them. The CDR3 loop is CASSLFRSTDTQYF. Here the CDR3 DNA reads TGTGCCAGCAGCTTATTCAGAAGCACAGATACGCAGTATTTT.

The CDR3 here is CASSRTVDSLYGYTF. DNA of the CDR3: TGTGCCAGCAGTCGTACGGTTGACAGCCTCTATGGCTACACCTTC. The rearrangement links TRBV6-2 or TRBV6-3 to TRBJ1-2; D may be TRBD1 (5 bases). The CDR3 has 15 residues. Germline-derived CDR1 and CDR2 are MNHEY and SVGEGT. The V gene lost 5 bases and the J gene lost 4 bases, with 17 bases spanning the gap.

The chain combines TRBV2 with TRBJ1-5; 8 bases line up with TRBD1. The CDR3 is made up of 17 amino acids. The germline V gene encodes CDR1 SNHLY and CDR2 FYNNEI. The junction had 13 bases not matched to a gene; V was cut back by 5 bases and J by 4 bases. Here the CDR3 DNA reads TGTGCCAGCAGTCCCCCTGGTGCAGGGGGCGGGAATCAGCCCCAGCATTTT. It codes for CASSPPGAGGGNQPQHF.

This chain uses TRBV10-2 with TRBJ1-1; 7 bases agree with TRBD1. The ends lost 6 bases at V and 5 bases at J; junction bases unmatched: 12. Per the germline V gene, CDR1 is WSHSY and CDR2 is SAAADI. The CDR3 extends over 15 amino acids. CDR3: CASRTGPSVSTEAFF. CDR3 nucleotides: TGCGCCAGCAGGACAGGGCCGTCGGTTTCTACTGAAGCTTTCTTT.

The V call is TRBV7-2, the J call TRBJ1-4; the D gene is possibly TRBD1 (6 bases). The CDR3 covers 15 residues. Trimming left V 4 bases short and J 5 bases short, with 14 bases between. Per germline, CDR1 SGHTA and CDR2 FQGNSA. For the CDR3, the DNA is TGTGCCAGCAGCTCCACAGGGTTGCGAAATGAAAAACTGTTTTTT. Translated: CASSSTGLRNEKLFF.

The chain links TRBV5-1 to TRBJ1-3, with D unresolved. V was shortened by 0 bases and J by 4 bases, with 14 bases between the two germline ends. CDR3 length equals 16 residues. The germline CDR1 and CDR2 sequences are SGHRS and YFSETQ. The CDR3 bases are TGCGCCAGCAGCTTGGCCTCCGGGATTCCGGGAAACACCATATATTTT. Its protein product is CASSLASGIPGNTIYF.

The chain recombines TRBV5-6 with TRBJ2-6; D call uncertain. This CDR3 contains 16 residues. Germline CDR1 and CDR2: SGHDT and YYEEEE. Trimming removed 4 bases at V and 0 bases at J, with 11 bases between. CDR3 coding DNA: TGTGCCAGCAGCCCCCTTAGTTACTCTGGGGCCAACGTCCTGACTTTC. Translating gives CASSPLSYSGANVLTF.

The chain uses TRBV7-2 and TRBJ2-5; 13 bases fit TRBD2. The V gene end was trimmed by 1 base and the J gene end by 3 bases; junction bases not matched to a gene: 5. The CDR3 sequence is 17 residues long. Germline lookup yields CDR1 SGHTA and CDR2 FQGNSA. CDR3 in DNA: TGTGCCAGCAGCTTAGGTCCACTAGCGGGGGGGAAAGAGACCCAGTACTTC. This gives the protein CASSLGPLAGGKETQYF. The full variable domain, with the rest looked up from reference TRBV7-2 and TRBJ2-5, is GAGVSQSPSNKVTEKGKDVELRCDPISGHTALYWYRQSLGQGLEFLIYFQGNSAPDKSGLPSDRFSAERTGGSVSTLTIQRTQQEDSAVYLCASSLGPLAGGKETQYFGPGTRLLVL.

The chain joins TRBV2 to TRBJ2-5; D may be TRBD2 (5 bases). CDR3 size: 12 residues. CDR1 and CDR2 (germline): SNHLY, FYNNEI. V shed 7 bases and J shed 7 bases, with 13 bases lying between them. CDR3 residues: CASTKRAGTQYF. Written as DNA, the CDR3 is TGTGCCAGCACTAAGAGGGCGGGGACCCAGTACTTC.

The V gene is TRBV6-6, the J gene TRBJ1-2; the D is unclear. CDR3 length: 11 residues. Trimming left V 8 bases short and J 1 base short, with 5 bases between. The germline V gene encodes CDR1 MNHNY and CDR2 SVGAGI (reference sequence). CDR3 residues: CASHFNYGYTF. The CDR3 DNA follows: TGTGCCAGCCATTTTAACTATGGCTACACCTTC.